The rows below give T cell receptor beta chains drawn from one sample of a study of T cell responses to AZD1222 COVID-19 vaccine. Here immunoSEQ multiplex PCR was the method, and the copy in TCRdb shows in-frame clones only, minus some. The sample carries about 26,000 clones, roughly 88% recorded once. The input for sequencing was peripheral blood, taken 28 days after the second AZD1222 dose. The receptors were gathered from an adult who received the AZD1222 COVID-19 vaccine. Each CDR3 is given with its conserved first and last residue. A D gene is named only where the DNA matches it firmly. Where a row states a size, it is once, few, many or the class of an expanded clone; other rows omit it.

clone size,D gene,V gene,J gene,CDR3 protein,CDR3 DNA
-,-,TRBV7-9,TRBJ2-7,CASSPTDRYEQYF,TGTGCCAGCAGCCCTACCGACAGGTACGAGCAGTACTTC
-,-,TRBV7-2,TRBJ2-7,CASSSSAPGEQYF,TGTGCCAGCAGCTCCTCGGCGCCAGGCGAGCAGTACTTC
-,TRBD1,TRBV11-3,TRBJ2-1,CASSFAPTGGGPSEQFF,TGTGCCAGCAGCTTCGCCCCGACAGGGGGCGGACCAAGTGAGCAGTTCTTC
-,-,TRBV7-3,TRBJ2-1,CASSLAGNTYNEQFF,TGTGCCAGCAGCTTGGCCGGGAACACCTACAATGAGCAGTTCTTC
-,-,TRBV19,TRBJ1-2,CASSIARTNYGYTF,TGTGCCAGTAGTATCGCACGGACTAACTATGGCTACACCTTC
-,-,TRBV3-1/TRBV3-2,TRBJ1-1,CATRREKGEAFF,TGTGCCACCCGCAGGGAGAAGGGTGAAGCTTTCTTT
-,-,TRBV28,TRBJ1-2,CASSLNRVDGYTF,TGTGCCAGCAGTTTAAACAGGGTAGACGGCTACACCTTC
-,-,TRBV2,TRBJ2-7,CASSVLGFGEQYF,TGTGCCAGCAGTGTACTGGGATTCGGCGAGCAGTACTTC
-,-,TRBV18,TRBJ1-5,CASSPPGEGNQPQHF,TGTGCCAGCTCACCACCGGGTGAAGGCAATCAGCCCCAGCATTTT
-,TRBD2,TRBV6-4,TRBJ2-3,CASSAGGGSDTQYF,TGTGCCAGCAGTGCGGGGGGGGGCTCAGATACGCAGTATTTT
-,-,TRBV6-4,TRBJ2-3,CASSDRGGTDTQYF,TGTGCCAGCAGTGACCGGGGCGGGACAGATACGCAGTATTTT
-,TRBD1,TRBV28,TRBJ1-5,CASSLAGGGQPQHF,TGTGCCAGCAGTTTAGCAGGGGGCGGTCAGCCCCAGCATTTT
-,TRBD2,TRBV5-1,TRBJ2-1,CASSLSGGPNEQFF,TGCGCCAGCAGCCTCAGCGGGGGGCCCAATGAGCAGTTCTTC
-,-,TRBV12-3/TRBV12-4,TRBJ2-6,CASSLSGANVLTF,TGTGCCAGCAGTTTATCTGGGGCCAACGTCCTGACTTTC
-,-,TRBV18,TRBJ1-2,CASSPPDSPLYGYTF,TGTGCCAGCTCACCACCGGACAGTCCGCTCTATGGCTACACCTTC
once,TRBD1,TRBV5-1,TRBJ2-7,CASSLTGGAEQYF,TGCGCCAGCAGCTTGACAGGGGGCGCCGAGCAGTACTTC
few,TRBD2,TRBV4-3,TRBJ2-7,CASSPERGVEQYF,TGCGCCAGCAGCCCCGAGCGGGGGGTTGAGCAGTACTTC
-,-,TRBV3-1/TRBV3-2,TRBJ2-7,CASSPTRSYEQYF,TGTGCCAGCAGCCCTACCAGGTCCTACGAGCAGTACTTC
-,-,TRBV11-2,TRBJ1-2,CASSLDRADGYTF,TGTGCCAGCAGCTTAGACAGGGCGGATGGCTACACCTTC
-,-,TRBV13,TRBJ1-2,CASSLRGDNGYTF,TGTGCCAGCAGCTTACGGGGGGATAATGGCTACACCTTC
-,TRBD1,TRBV5-8,TRBJ1-4,CASSWDRAEKLFF,TGTGCCAGCAGCTGGGACAGGGCTGAAAAACTGTTTTTT
-,-,TRBV12-3/TRBV12-4,TRBJ1-2,CASRQGTGGYTF,TGTGCCAGCAGGCAGGGGACTGGTGGCTACACCTTC
-,-,TRBV6-5,TRBJ1-5,CASSYKGSNQPQHF,TGTGCCAGCAGTTACAAGGGGAGCAATCAGCCCCAGCATTTT
-,TRBD1,TRBV5-1,TRBJ2-7,CASSSGTASYEQYF,TGCGCCAGCAGCTCAGGGACAGCTTCCTACGAGCAGTACTTC
-,TRBD1,TRBV2,TRBJ1-1,CASSEGWWTGEVGGHSEAFF,TGTGCCAGCAGTGAAGGATGGTGGACAGGGGAAGTTGGGGGTCACAGTGAAGCTTTCTTT
-,TRBD2,TRBV4-1,TRBJ2-7,CASSQDTSGGAGEQYF,TGCGCCAGCAGCCAGGACACTAGCGGGGGGGCGGGAGAGCAGTACTTC
-,-,TRBV28,TRBJ2-7,CASSLGYEQYF,TGTGCCAGCAGTTTGGGCTACGAGCAGTACTTC
-,TRBD1,TRBV7-2,TRBJ1-3,CASSLGTGSGNTIYF,TGTGCCAGCAGCTTAGGGACAGGTTCTGGAAACACCATATATTTT
-,-,TRBV4-1,TRBJ2-1,CASSQDVGGQFF,TGCGCCAGCAGCCAAGATGTAGGGGGTCAGTTCTTC
-,-,TRBV19,TRBJ1-2,CASRRSPDGYTF,TGTGCCAGTAGGAGAAGCCCGGATGGCTACACCTTC
-,TRBD1,TRBV10-2,TRBJ2-7,CASSQTGPAEQYF,TGCGCCAGCTCCCAGACAGGGCCGGCCGAGCAGTACTTC
-,-,TRBV21-1,TRBJ2-2,CASSKGTSGGARTGELFF,TGTGCCAGCAGCAAAGGTACGAGCGGGGGGGCCCGAACCGGGGAGCTGTTTTTT
few,-,TRBV11-2,TRBJ2-6,CASRPGANVLTF,TGTGCCAGCAGACCTGGGGCCAACGTCCTGACTTTC
-,TRBD1,TRBV5-8,TRBJ2-2,CASSLAGQLTGELFF,TGTGCCAGCAGCTTGGCGGGACAGCTTACCGGGGAGCTGTTTTTT
-,-,TRBV5-1,TRBJ2-1,CASSLSGATYNEQFF,TGCGCCAGCAGCTTGTCCGGGGCTACCTACAATGAGCAGTTCTTC